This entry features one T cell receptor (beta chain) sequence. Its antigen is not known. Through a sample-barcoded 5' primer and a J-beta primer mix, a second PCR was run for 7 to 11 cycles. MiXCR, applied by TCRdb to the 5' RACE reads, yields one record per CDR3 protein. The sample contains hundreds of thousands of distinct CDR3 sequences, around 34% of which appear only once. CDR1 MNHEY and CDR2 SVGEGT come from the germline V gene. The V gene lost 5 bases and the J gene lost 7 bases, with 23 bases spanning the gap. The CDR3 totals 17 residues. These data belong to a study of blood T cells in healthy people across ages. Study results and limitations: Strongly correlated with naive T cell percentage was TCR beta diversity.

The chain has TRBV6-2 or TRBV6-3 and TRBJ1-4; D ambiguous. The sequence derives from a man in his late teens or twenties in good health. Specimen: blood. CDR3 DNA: TGTGCCAGCAGTCTCGGCCGAGGGCGGACCATGGGTGAAAAACTGTTTTTT. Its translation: CASSLGRGRTMGEKLFF.